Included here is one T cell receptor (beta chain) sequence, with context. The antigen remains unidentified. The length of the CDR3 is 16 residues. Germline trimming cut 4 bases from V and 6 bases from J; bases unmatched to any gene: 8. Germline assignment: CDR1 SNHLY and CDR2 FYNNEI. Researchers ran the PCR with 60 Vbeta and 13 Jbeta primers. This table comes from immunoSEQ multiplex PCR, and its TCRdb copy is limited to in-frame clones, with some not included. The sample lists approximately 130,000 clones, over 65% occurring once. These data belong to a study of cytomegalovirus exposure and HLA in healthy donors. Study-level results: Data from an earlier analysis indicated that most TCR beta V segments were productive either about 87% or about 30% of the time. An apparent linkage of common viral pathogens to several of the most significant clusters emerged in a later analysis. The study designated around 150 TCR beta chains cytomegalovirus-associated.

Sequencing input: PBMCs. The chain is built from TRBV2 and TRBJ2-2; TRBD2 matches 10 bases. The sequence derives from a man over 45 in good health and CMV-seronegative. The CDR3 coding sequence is TGTGCCAGCAGTGGACCTAGCGGGAGTACCGCCGGGGAGCTGTTTTTT. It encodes CASSGPSGSTAGELFF. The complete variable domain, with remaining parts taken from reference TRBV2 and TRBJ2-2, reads EPEVTQTPSHQVTQMGQEVILRCVPISNHLYFYWYRQILGQKVEFLVSFYNNEISEKSEIFDDQFSVERPDGSNFTLKIRSTKLEDSAMYFCASSGPSGSTAGELFFGEGSRLTVL.